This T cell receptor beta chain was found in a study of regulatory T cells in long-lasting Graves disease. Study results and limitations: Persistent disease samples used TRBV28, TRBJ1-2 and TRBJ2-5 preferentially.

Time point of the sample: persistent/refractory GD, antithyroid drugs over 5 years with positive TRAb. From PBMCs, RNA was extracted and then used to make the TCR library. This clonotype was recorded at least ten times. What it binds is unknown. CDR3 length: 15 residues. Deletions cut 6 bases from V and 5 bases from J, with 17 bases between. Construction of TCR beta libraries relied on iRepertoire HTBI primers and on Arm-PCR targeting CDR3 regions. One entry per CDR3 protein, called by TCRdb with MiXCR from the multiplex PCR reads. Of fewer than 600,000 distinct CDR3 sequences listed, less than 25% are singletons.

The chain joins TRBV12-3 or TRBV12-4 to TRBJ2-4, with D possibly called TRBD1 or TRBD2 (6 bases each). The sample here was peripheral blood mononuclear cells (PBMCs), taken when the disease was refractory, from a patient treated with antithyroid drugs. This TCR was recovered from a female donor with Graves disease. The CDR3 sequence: CASRRSSGGENIQYF. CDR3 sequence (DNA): TGTGCCAGCAGGCGATCCTCCGGGGGCGAAAACATTCAGTACTTC.